This TCR beta chain comes out of a study of CD8 T cells in ankylosing spondylitis. Findings and limits, study-wide: Blood from ankylosing spondylitis patients appeared to carry a characteristic roughly eight-variant TCR beta motif. Earlier literature documents some of the motif variants in reactive arthritis synovial fluid and blood. Significant enrichment of disease-linked clones was reportedly seen in matched ankylosing spondylitis synovial fluid.

Turning to this clonotype: Its specificity is not known.

TCRdb ran MiXCR on the 5' RACE reads and lists one entry per CDR3 protein. This sample has 200,000 to 300,000 distinct CDR3 sequences, with 20% to 30% found just once. V lost 8 bases to trimming and J lost 8 bases, with 17 bases between them. Germline lookup yields CDR1 LNHDA and CDR2 SQIVND (reference sequence). This CDR3 has 13 residues. The receptor was isolated from a male donor with ankylosing spondylitis or in good health (not recorded which). The sequencing sample was made of blood, either unsorted or a sorted T cell fraction (not recorded which). The chain joins TRBV19 to TRBJ2-3; weak D call: TRBD2 (6 bases). The chain's CDR3 is CASGTHLGGTQYF. As DNA, the CDR3 is TGTGCCAGTGGAACCCATCTGGGGGGTACGCAGTATTTT.